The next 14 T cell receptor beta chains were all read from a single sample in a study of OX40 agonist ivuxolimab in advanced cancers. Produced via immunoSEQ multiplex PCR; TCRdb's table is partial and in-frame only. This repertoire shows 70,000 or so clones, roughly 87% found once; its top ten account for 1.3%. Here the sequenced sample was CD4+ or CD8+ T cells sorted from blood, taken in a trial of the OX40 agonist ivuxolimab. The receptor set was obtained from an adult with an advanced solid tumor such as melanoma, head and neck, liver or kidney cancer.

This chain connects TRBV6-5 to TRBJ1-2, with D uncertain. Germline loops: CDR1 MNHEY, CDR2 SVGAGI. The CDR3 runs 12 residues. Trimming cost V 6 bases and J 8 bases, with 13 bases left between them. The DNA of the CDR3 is TGTGCCAGCAGGACCCTGACGGAGGGCTACACCTTC. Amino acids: CASRTLTEGYTF.

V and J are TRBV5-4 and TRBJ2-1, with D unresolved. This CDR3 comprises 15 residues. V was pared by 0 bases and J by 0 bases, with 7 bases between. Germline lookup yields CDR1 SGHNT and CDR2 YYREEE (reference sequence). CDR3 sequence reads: CASSLDGSSYNEQFF. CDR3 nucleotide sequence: TGTGCCAGCAGCTTGGACGGAAGCTCCTACAATGAGCAGTTCTTC.

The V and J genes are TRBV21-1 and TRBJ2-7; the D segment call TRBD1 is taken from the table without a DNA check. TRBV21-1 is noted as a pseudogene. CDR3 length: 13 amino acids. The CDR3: CASSNGLTYEQYF. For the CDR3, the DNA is TGTGCCAGCAGCAATGGCCTCACCTACGAGCAGTACTTC.

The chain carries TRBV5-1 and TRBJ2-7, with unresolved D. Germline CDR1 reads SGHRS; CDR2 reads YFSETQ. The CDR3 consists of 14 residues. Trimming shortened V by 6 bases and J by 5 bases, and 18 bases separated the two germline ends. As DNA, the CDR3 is TGCGCCAGCACCGCCCGGAGAGGAGACCACGAGCAGTACTTC. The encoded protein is CASTARRGDHEQYF.

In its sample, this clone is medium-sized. The CDR3 DNA reads as TGTGCCAGCAGTTACAGGGACAGGGCCTATGGCTACACCTTC. Translation: CASSYRDRAYGYTF. This rearrangement joins TRBV6-6 to TRBJ1-2, with 9 nucleotides matching TRBD1. This CDR3 has 14 residues. Per germline, CDR1 MNHNY and CDR2 SVGAGI (reference sequence). Trimming took 2 bases from V and 4 from J; bases not matched to a gene: 2.

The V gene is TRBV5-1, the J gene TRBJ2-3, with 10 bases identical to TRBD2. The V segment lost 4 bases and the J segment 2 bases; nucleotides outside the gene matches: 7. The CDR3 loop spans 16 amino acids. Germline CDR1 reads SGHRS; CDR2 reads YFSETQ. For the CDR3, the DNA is TGCGCCAGCAGCGAATCTAGCGGGAGAAACACAGATACGCAGTATTTT. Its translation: CASSESSGRNTDTQYF.

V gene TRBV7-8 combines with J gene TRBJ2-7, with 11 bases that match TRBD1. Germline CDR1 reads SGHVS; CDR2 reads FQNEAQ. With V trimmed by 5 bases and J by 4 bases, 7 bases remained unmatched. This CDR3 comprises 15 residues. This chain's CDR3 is CASSPRTGGFYEQYF. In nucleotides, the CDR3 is TGTGCCAGCAGCCCCCGGACAGGGGGCTTTTACGAGCAGTACTTC.

CDR3 DNA: TGTGCCTGGAGTGTACTGGAGAGGGGCGAGCAGTACTTC. Translated, it gives CAWSVLERGEQYF. This chain joins TRBV30 and TRBJ2-7; D may correspond to TRBD1 or TRBD2 (5 bases each). The germline CDR1 and CDR2 sequences are GTSNPN and SVGIG (reference sequence). V was cut by 0 bases and J by 6 bases, with 12 bases left in between. The CDR3 consists of 13 residues. The variable domain in full, completed from reference TRBV30 and TRBJ2-7, reads SQTIHQWPATLVQPVGSPLSLECTVEGTSNPNLYWYRQAAGRGLQLLFYSVGIGQISSEVPQNLSASRPQDRQFILSSKKLLLSDSGFYLCAWSVLERGEQYFGPGTRLTVT.

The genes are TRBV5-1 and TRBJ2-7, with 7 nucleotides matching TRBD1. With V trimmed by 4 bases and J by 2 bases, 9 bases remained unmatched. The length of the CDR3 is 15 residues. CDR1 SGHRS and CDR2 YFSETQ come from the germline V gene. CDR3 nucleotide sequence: TGCGCCAGCAGCCCGAGGGGACAGTCAACCTACGAGCAGTACTTC. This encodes CASSPRGQSTYEQYF.

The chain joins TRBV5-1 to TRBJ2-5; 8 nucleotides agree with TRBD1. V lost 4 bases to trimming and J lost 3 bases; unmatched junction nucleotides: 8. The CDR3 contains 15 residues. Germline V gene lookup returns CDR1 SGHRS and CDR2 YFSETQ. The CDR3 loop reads CASSRGPGGEETQYF. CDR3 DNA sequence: TGCGCCAGCAGCCGGGGCCCAGGGGGCGAAGAGACCCAGTACTTC.

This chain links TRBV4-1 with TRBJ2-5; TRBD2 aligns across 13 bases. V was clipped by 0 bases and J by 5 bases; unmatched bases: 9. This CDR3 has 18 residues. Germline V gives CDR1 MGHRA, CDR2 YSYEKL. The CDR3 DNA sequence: TGCGCCAGCAGCCAAGATATCCCCTGGACTAGCGGGGGCGAGACCCAGTACTTC. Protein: CASSQDIPWTSGGETQYF.

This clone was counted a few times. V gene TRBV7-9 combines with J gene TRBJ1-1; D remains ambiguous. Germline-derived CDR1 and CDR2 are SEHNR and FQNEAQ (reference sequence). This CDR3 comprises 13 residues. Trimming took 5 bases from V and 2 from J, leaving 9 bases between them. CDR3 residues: CASSTRRNTEAFF. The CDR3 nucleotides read TGTGCCAGCAGCACCAGGAGAAACACTGAAGCTTTCTTT.

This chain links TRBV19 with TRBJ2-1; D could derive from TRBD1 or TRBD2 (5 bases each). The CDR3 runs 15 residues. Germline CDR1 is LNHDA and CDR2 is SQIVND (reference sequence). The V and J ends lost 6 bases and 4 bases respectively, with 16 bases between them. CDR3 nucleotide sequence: TGTGCCAGTAGAAGCCGGGACCTCGGGTACAATGAGCAGTTCTTC. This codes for CASRSRDLGYNEQFF.

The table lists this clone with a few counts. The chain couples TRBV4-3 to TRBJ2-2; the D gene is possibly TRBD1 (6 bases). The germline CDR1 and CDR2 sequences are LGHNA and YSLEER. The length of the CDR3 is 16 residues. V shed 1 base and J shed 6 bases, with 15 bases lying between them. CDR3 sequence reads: CASSQGWGPYAGELFF. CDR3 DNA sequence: TGCGCCAGCAGCCAAGGATGGGGGCCTTACGCCGGGGAGCTGTTTTTT.